The rows below give T cell receptor beta chains drawn from one sample of a study of shared clonotypes between healthy human individuals. Sequenced by immunoSEQ multiplex PCR; TCRdb stores in-frame clones only, minus some. The sample shows about 1 million clones, about 70% of them seen only once. The sample was memory CD4+ T cells sorted from blood. These receptors were collected from a man between 18 and 35 years old in good health. CDR3s include the opening cysteine and the closing phenylalanine or tryptophan. Where a row states a size, it is once, few, many or the class of an expanded clone; other rows omit it.

once	TRBV7-2	TRBJ1-1	CASSLAWGGGAFF
.	TRBV7-8	TRBJ2-1	CASSLAGTGGHEQFF
.	TRBV30	TRBJ2-5	CARGRPRETQYF
.	TRBV7-3	TRBJ1-2	CASSLGRGYGYTF
.	TRBV6-1	TRBJ1-5	CASSEAMANQPQHF
few	TRBV2	TRBJ1-1	CASTQQARTFF
.	TRBV6-1	TRBJ2-7	CASTGGRYEQYF
.	TRBV5-4	TRBJ2-5	CASGRGEAQETQYF
few	TRBV21-1	TRBJ2-3	CASSKVRCSRTHETDTQYF
.	TRBV19	TRBJ1-1	CASSPGFTEAFF
.	TRBV7-2	TRBJ2-7	CASSPQGGEQYF
.	TRBV5-1	TRBJ2-2	CASSLATSGANTGELFF
.	TRBV5-1	TRBJ2-3	CASSLVVGGVSTDTQYF
.	TRBV5-4	TRBJ1-1	CASRGQVDTEAFF
.	TRBV30	TRBJ2-1	CAWSVPDRGWNEQFF
.	TRBV15	TRBJ1-3	CATSRDRGSGNTIYF
.	TRBV27	TRBJ2-7	CASSLRPILSEQYF
.	TRBV5-6	TRBJ2-7	CASSSDRTYEQYF
.	TRBV18	TRBJ2-3	CASSALGTDTQYF
.	TRBV5-4	TRBJ2-7	CASSLAGGREQYF